A single sample is the source of the 18 T cell receptor beta chains below, sequenced in a study of T cell responses to AZD1222 COVID-19 vaccine. Profiling relied on immunoSEQ multiplex PCR, and the TCRdb table lists in-frame clones only, not all of them. The sample consists of around 100,000 clones, approximately 90% of them appearing once. The sequences come from peripheral blood, collected 28 days after the second AZD1222 dose. The receptors originated from an adult who received the AZD1222 COVID-19 vaccine.

This chain connects TRBV25-1 to TRBJ1-2, with TRBD1 matching over 7 bases. This CDR3 has 15 amino acids. From germline, CDR1 is MGHDK and CDR2 SYGVNS. Trimming at V came to 3 bases and at J to 4 bases, leaving 8 bases not matched to a gene. The CDR3 spells CASSEGSGQSYGYTF. Written as DNA, the CDR3 is TGTGCCAGCAGTGAGGGTTCGGGACAGTCCTATGGCTACACCTTC.

The genes are TRBV29-1 and TRBJ1-1; TRBD1 might be the D (5 bases). V lost 4 bases and J 4 bases, leaving 16 bases between the germline ends. Looked up from germline, CDR1 is SQVTM and CDR2 is ANQGSEA. The CDR3 consists of 14 residues. CDR3 bases: TGCAGCGTTGTGTATGGGCAGGGAGTCACTGAAGCTTTCTTT. Translation gives CSVVYGQGVTEAFF.

This chain connects TRBV19 to TRBJ2-5, with 7 positions matching TRBD1. The germline V gene has CDR1 LNHDA and CDR2 SQIVND (reference sequence). CDR3 length equals 13 residues. V was clipped by 5 bases and J by 7 bases; unmatched bases: 7. The CDR3 bases are TGTGCCAGTAGTGACAGGGCCAGGAGGACCCAGTACTTC. It translates to CASSDRARRTQYF.

This clone was counted a few times. The rearrangement joins TRBV3-1 (or the pseudogene TRBV3-2) to TRBJ1-6; no reliable D call. This CDR3 has 13 residues. Germline lookup yields CDR1 LGHDT and CDR2 YNNKEL (reference sequence). Trimming cost V 0 bases and J 9 bases, with 6 bases left between them. The CDR3 sequence is CASSQDRGSPLHF. The CDR3 region has the DNA TGTGCCAGCAGCCAAGACCGAGGTTCACCCCTCCACTTT.

The chain employs TRBV11-2 and TRBJ2-5; D is undetermined. Per germline, CDR1 SGHAT and CDR2 FQNNGV. Between the trimmed V and J ends, which lost 5 bases and 5 bases, there was a span of 18 bases. The CDR3 totals 15 residues. The CDR3 here is CASSASIDLGETQYF. The DNA of the CDR3 is TGTGCCAGCAGCGCCTCAATTGATCTCGGGGAGACCCAGTACTTC. The full variable domain, completed using reference TRBV11-2 and TRBJ2-5, is EAGVAQSPRYKIIEKRQSVAFWCNPISGHATLYWYQQILGQGPKLLIQFQNNGVVDDSQLPKDRFSAERLKGVDSTLKIQPAKLEDSAVYLCASSASIDLGETQYFGPGTRLLVL.

The genes are TRBV10-2 and TRBJ1-2, with unresolved D. This CDR3 has 14 residues. Trimming took 2 bases from V and 7 from J, leaving 14 bases between them. Germline CDR1 reads WSHSY; CDR2 reads SAAADI. CDR3 sequence: CASSEPGRASGYTF. CDR3 bases: TGCGCCAGCAGTGAGCCCGGTAGAGCGAGTGGCTACACCTTC.

The gene calls are TRBV27 and TRBJ1-2, with TRBD1 identical over 8 bases. The CDR3 has 13 amino acids. Losses at the gene ends were 3 bases for V and 7 bases for J; bases not matched to a gene: 4. Germline CDR1 and CDR2: MNHEY and SMNVEV (reference sequence). The CDR3 DNA reads TGTGCCAGCAGTTTTTTACAGGGGGTTGGCTACACCTTC. It encodes CASSFLQGVGYTF.

The V call is TRBV5-6, the J call TRBJ1-1, with D tentatively TRBD1 (6 bases). Germline V gene data show CDR1 as SGHDT and CDR2 as YYEEEE. The CDR3 is 11 residues long. V was cut by 5 bases and J by 7 bases, with 9 bases left in between. This chain's CDR3 is CASSQDSEAFF. The CDR3 bases are TGTGCCAGCAGTCAGGACAGTGAAGCTTTCTTT.

The chain is built from TRBV28 and TRBJ1-5, with TRBD1 identical over 8 bases. CDR1 MDHEN and CDR2 SYDVKM come from the germline V gene. The J segment lost 4 bases and the V segment lost 3 bases, leaving 5 bases of the junction unmatched. The CDR3 is 15 residues long. The CDR3 protein is CASSFPDRANQPQHF. CDR3 nucleotide sequence: TGTGCCAGCAGTTTCCCGGACAGGGCAAATCAGCCCCAGCATTTT.

This clone was recorded only once. The rearrangement uses TRBV6-5 and TRBJ1-1; D not resolved. Germline V gene lookup returns CDR1 MNHEY and CDR2 SVGAGI. Trimming stripped 2 bases from V and 8 bases from J, with 15 bases between. CDR3 length equals 14 residues. The CDR3 here is CASSYRERGWEAFF. The CDR3, as DNA: TGTGCCAGCAGTTACAGGGAAAGAGGCTGGGAAGCTTTCTTT.

This chain connects TRBV9 to TRBJ2-5; D might be TRBD2 (5 bases). The CDR3 runs to 12 residues. Germline V gene sequence: CDR1 SGDLS, CDR2 YYNGEE. The ends were cut back, 0 bases at V and 7 bases at J, with 7 bases in the middle. The DNA for the CDR3 is TGTGCCAGCAGCGTAGCTGAGGGGACCCAGTACTTC. Translation: CASSVAEGTQYF.

The chain has TRBV5-1 and TRBJ2-1; TRBD2 matches 10 bases. The CDR3 runs 19 residues. Germline V lookup: CDR1 SGHRS, CDR2 YFSETQ. V shed 4 bases, J shed 5 bases, and the junction held 18 bases outside the gene matches. The CDR3 bases are TGCGCCAGCAGCCGTCCGGGACTAGCGAGGTCCACCGAAGACAATGAGCAGTTCTTC. Its translation is CASSRPGLARSTEDNEQFF.

The J gene is TRBJ1-6, the V gene TRBV4-2; a possible D gene is TRBD1 (5 bases). The CDR3 is 17 residues long. Looked up from germline, CDR1 is LGHNA and CDR2 is YNFKEQ. V lost 2 bases, J lost 9 bases, and 20 bases lay in between. In nucleotides, the CDR3 is TGTGCCAGCAGCCAAAGACTTCGGGACCCGCTCGGTTCACCCCTCCACTTT. This sequence encodes CASSQRLRDPLGSPLHF.

The chain joins TRBV28 to TRBJ2-7, with 13 bases matching TRBD2. Losses at the gene ends were 4 bases for V and 3 bases for J; bases not matched to a gene: 3. Per the germline V gene, CDR1 is MDHEN and CDR2 is SYDVKM. The CDR3 covers 15 residues. CDR3 protein: CASSSGLAGIYEQYF. The CDR3 region has the DNA TGTGCCAGCAGTTCGGGACTAGCGGGGATCTACGAGCAGTACTTC.

This chain joins TRBV6-5 and TRBJ1-1; D might be TRBD1 (5 bases). This CDR3 is built from 13 residues. Germline V CDR1 and CDR2: MNHEY, SVGAGI. V was cut by 6 bases and J by 1 base, with 9 bases left in between. The CDR3: CASSTGTNTEAFF. As DNA, the CDR3 is TGTGCCAGCAGCACCGGGACGAACACTGAAGCTTTCTTT.

The rearrangement links TRBV9 to TRBJ2-2; D is possibly TRBD2 (5 bases). The CDR3 is made up of 16 amino acids. V gave up 3 bases and J gave up 4 bases, with 16 bases separating them. The V gene's germline CDR1 is SGDLS and CDR2 YYNGEE. This CDR3 reads CASSARGGGSTGELFF. CDR3 DNA sequence: TGTGCCAGCAGCGCCCGAGGAGGCGGGTCCACCGGGGAGCTGTTTTTT.

The chain links TRBV20-1 to TRBJ1-1, with D tentatively TRBD1 (6 bases). V was shortened by 3 bases and J by 0 bases, with 20 bases between the two germline ends. Germline assignment: CDR1 DFQATT and CDR2 SNEGSKA (reference sequence). The CDR3 is made up of 17 amino acids. The CDR3: CSASYRAGMGMNTEAFF. DNA for the CDR3: TGCAGTGCTAGTTACAGGGCGGGTATGGGTATGAACACTGAAGCTTTCTTT.

The chain joins TRBV3-1 (or the pseudogene TRBV3-2) to TRBJ1-6; TRBD1 might be the D (5 bases). V gave up 6 bases and J gave up 3 bases, with 15 bases separating them. This CDR3 region has 16 residues. Germline V lookup: CDR1 LGHDT, CDR2 YNNKEL (reference sequence). CDR3 residues: CASSQNGADYNSPLHF. The DNA for the CDR3 is TGTGCCAGCAGTCAAAACGGGGCAGACTATAATTCACCCCTCCACTTT.